Each of the 25 T cell receptor beta chains below was sequenced from the same sample in a study of T cell responses to AZD1222 COVID-19 vaccine. Profiling relied on immunoSEQ multiplex PCR, and the TCRdb table lists in-frame clones only, not all of them. Of tens of thousands of clones in the sample, 90% were seen once. Sequences were derived from peripheral blood, sampled 28 days after the second AZD1222 dose. Source of these receptors: an adult who received the AZD1222 COVID-19 vaccine.

The chain couples TRBV20-1 to TRBJ1-3; no definite D call. This CDR3 is 14 amino acids long. V dropped 6 bases and J dropped 0 bases, with 12 bases sitting between them. Germline V CDR1 and CDR2: DFQATT, SNEGSKA (reference sequence). The CDR3 region has the DNA TGCAGTGCAAGTCGGCCCTACTCTGGAAACACCATATATTTT. Translation: CSASRPYSGNTIYF.

The chain employs TRBV7-2 and TRBJ1-5; D is unclear. Germline V gives CDR1 SGHTA, CDR2 FQGNSA. V lost 1 base, J lost 7 bases, and 5 bases lay in between. The CDR3 loop spans 12 amino acids. In nucleotides, the CDR3 is TGTGCCAGCAGCTTAGTCGGGCAGCCCCAGCATTTT. Residues: CASSLVGQPQHF.

The chain is built from TRBV5-6 and TRBJ1-1; a possible D gene is TRBD1 (5 bases). V was clipped by 8 bases and J by 0 bases, with 20 bases between them. The CDR3 spans 16 residues. Germline V lookup: CDR1 SGHDT, CDR2 YYEEEE. Here the CDR3 reads CASNQGNLFLNTEAFF. Written as DNA, the CDR3 is TGTGCCAGTAACCAGGGTAACCTATTTTTGAACACTGAAGCTTTCTTT.

V usage is TRBV5-4 and J usage is TRBJ1-1; possible D gene TRBD1, 5 bases. CDR1 is SGHNT, CDR2 YYREEE, per germline (reference sequence). This CDR3 is built from 15 residues. Deletions cut 0 bases from V and 0 bases from J, with 9 bases between. CDR3 amino acids: CASSLDGALNTEAFF. CDR3 DNA: TGTGCCAGCAGCTTGGACGGGGCTTTGAACACTGAAGCTTTCTTT.

The rearrangement joins TRBV7-9 to TRBJ2-7; the D is unclear. The CDR3 covers 13 residues. Germline V lookup: CDR1 SEHNR, CDR2 FQNEAQ (reference sequence). V was trimmed by 2 bases and J by 4 bases, leaving 9 bases between them. Here the CDR3 DNA reads TGTGCCAGCAGCTTATCCTACGGGTACGAGCAGTACTTC. It translates to CASSLSYGYEQYF. Complete variable domain (other parts from reference TRBV7-9 and TRBJ2-7): DTGVSQNPRHKITKRGQNVTFRCDPISEHNRLYWYRQTLGQGPEFLTYFQNEAQLEKSRLLSDRFSAERPKGSFSTLEIQRTEQGDSAMYLCASSLSYGYEQYFGPGTRLTVT.

The chain uses TRBV5-1 and TRBJ2-3; D remains unclear. This CDR3 region has 15 residues. Looked up from germline, CDR1 is SGHRS and CDR2 is YFSETQ. V was pared by 6 bases and J by 4 bases, with 18 bases between. The CDR3 loop is CASTLYGFNADTQYF. The CDR3 nucleotides are TGCGCCAGCACGCTGTACGGTTTTAATGCAGATACGCAGTATTTT.

This clone was counted once. This rearrangement joins TRBV28 to TRBJ2-5; 7 nucleotides agree with TRBD2. CDR1 is MDHEN and CDR2 is SYDVKM in the germline V gene. The ends lost 1 base at V and 2 bases at J; junction bases unmatched: 4. The CDR3 consists of 15 residues. The CDR3 sequence is CASSLFGRGQETQYF. The CDR3 coding sequence is TGTGCCAGCAGTTTATTTGGGAGGGGTCAAGAGACCCAGTACTTC. Using reference TRBV28 and TRBJ2-5 for the parts outside the CDR3, the full variable domain is DVKVTQSSRYLVKRTGEKVFLECVQDMDHENMFWYRQDPGLGLRLIYFSYDVKMKEKGDIPEGYSVSREKKERFSLILESASTNQTSMYLCASSLFGRGQETQYFGPGTRLLVL.

This clone was counted once. The chain links TRBV9 to TRBJ2-1; D is uncertain. CDR3 size: 15 residues. CDR1 is SGDLS and CDR2 is YYNGEE in the germline V gene. Trimming stripped 4 bases from V and 4 bases from J, with 15 bases between. The CDR3 spells CASSPRGGGYNEQFF. The CDR3 DNA is TGTGCCAGCAGCCCCCGAGGCGGTGGATACAATGAGCAGTTCTTC.

This chain joins TRBV14 and TRBJ1-2; D remains ambiguous. This CDR3 contains 12 residues. The V end lost 1 base, the J end lost 8 bases, and 8 bases lay between the germline ends. Germline assignment: CDR1 SGHDN and CDR2 FVKESK. The CDR3 sequence is CASSQARTGYTF. CDR3 DNA: TGTGCCAGCAGCCAAGCTAGAACGGGCTACACCTTC.

The J gene is TRBJ2-1, the V gene TRBV10-1; 13 bases align to TRBD2. The CDR3 runs to 15 residues. Germline V gene lookup returns CDR1 WNHNN and CDR2 SYGVQD (reference sequence). Losses at the gene ends were 6 bases for V and 10 bases for J; bases not matched to a gene: 9. This CDR3 reads CASSLLAGGPDEQFF. The CDR3 nucleotides read TGCGCCAGCAGCCTACTAGCGGGGGGGCCGGACGAGCAGTTCTTC.

The CDR3: CASSQARGVQETQYF. Written as DNA, the CDR3 is TGCGCCAGCAGCCAAGCTAGAGGGGTCCAAGAGACCCAGTACTTC. The gene calls are TRBV4-1 and TRBJ2-5, with D possibly called TRBD1 or TRBD2 (5 bases each). This CDR3 comprises 15 residues. Germline assignment: CDR1 MGHRA and CDR2 YSYEKL. Trimming removed 1 base from V and 1 base from J, with 10 bases in between.

V usage is TRBV7-8 and J usage is TRBJ1-1, with TRBD1 as a possible D gene (5 bases). The germline V and J ends were trimmed by 5 bases and 1 base, with 14 bases remaining between them. CDR1 is SGHVS, CDR2 FQNEAQ, per germline. CDR3 size: 15 residues. The CDR3 sequence: CASSTDGGRNTEAFF. DNA of the CDR3: TGTGCCAGCAGCACAGACGGGGGAAGGAACACTGAAGCTTTCTTT.

The V and J genes are TRBV5-1 and TRBJ1-1, with 7 positions matching TRBD1. Per germline, CDR1 SGHRS and CDR2 YFSETQ. V shed 3 bases, J shed 0 bases, and the junction held 8 bases outside the gene matches. CDR3 length equals 16 residues. CDR3 DNA: TGCGCCAGCAGCTCCGGACAGGTGTCGTTGAACACTGAAGCTTTCTTT. Its protein product is CASSSGQVSLNTEAFF. The full variable domain, in which reference TRBV5-1 and TRBJ1-1 provide the parts outside the CDR3, is KAGVTQTPRYLIKTRGQQVTLSCSPISGHRSVSWYQQTPGQGLQFLFEYFSETQRNKGNFPGRFSGRQFSNSRSEMNVSTLELGDSALYLCASSSGQVSLNTEAFFGQGTRLTVV.

The chain is built from TRBV2 and TRBJ1-5; 7 bases are shared with TRBD1. CDR3 length: 15 residues. Germline loops: CDR1 SNHLY, CDR2 FYNNEI. The ends lost 6 bases at V and 6 bases at J; junction bases unmatched: 11. The CDR3 DNA reads as TGTGCCAGCAGGCTTAGGGGGCCACTCGGTCAGCCCCAGCATTTT. Its translation is CASRLRGPLGQPQHF.

The rearrangement links TRBV19 to TRBJ2-7; tentative D call: TRBD1 (5 bases). The germline V gene encodes CDR1 LNHDA and CDR2 SQIVND (reference sequence). The V end was cut by 2 bases, the J end by 0 bases, with 14 bases between. This CDR3 is 16 amino acids long. The CDR3 nucleotides read TGTGCCAGTAGTATACGGACACCCCGTGGCTCCTACGAGCAGTACTTC. Its protein product is CASSIRTPRGSYEQYF.

This clone was recorded only once. V and J are TRBV6-5 and TRBJ1-3, with a tentative D call TRBD1 (5 bases). The CDR3 length is 16 residues. V lost 0 bases and J 0 bases, leaving 9 bases between the germline ends. Germline V CDR1 and CDR2: MNHEY, SVGAGI. This chain's CDR3 is CASSYSGTVSGNTIYF. The CDR3 DNA is TGTGCCAGCAGTTACTCAGGGACCGTCTCTGGAAACACCATATATTTT.

V gene TRBV4-2 combines with J gene TRBJ1-1, with 8 bases aligning to TRBD1. Germline assignment: CDR1 LGHNA and CDR2 YNFKEQ. V shed 4 bases, J shed 1 base, and the junction held 2 bases outside the gene matches. There are 14 residues in the CDR3. The CDR3 DNA reads TGTGCCAGCAGCCCGGACAGGGCGAACACTGAAGCTTTCTTT. The encoded protein is CASSPDRANTEAFF.

The V call is TRBV7-6, the J call TRBJ1-3, with D uncertain. V was pared by 1 base and J by 4 bases, with 17 bases between. The CDR3 spans 17 residues. Germline V lookup: CDR1 SGHVS, CDR2 FNYEAQ. The CDR3 sequence: CASSLEVTQSGGNTIYF. CDR3 coding DNA: TGTGCCAGCAGCTTAGAGGTCACGCAATCTGGGGGAAACACCATATATTTT.

Concerning this clone itself: At one end, the junction sequence differs from germline, possibly due to a read error. J is TRBJ1-2 and V is TRBV7-2, with D maybe TRBD1 (6 bases). The CDR3 covers 13 residues. Germline CDR1 is SGHTA and CDR2 is FQGNSA. CDR3 sequence reads: CASSLAGEYGYTF. For the CDR3, the DNA is TGTGCCAGCAGCCTAGCAGGGGAATATGGCTACACCTTC.

This clone was picked up a small number of times. The gene calls are TRBV2 and TRBJ1-2; D remains unclear. Germline V gene sequence: CDR1 SNHLY, CDR2 FYNNEI. V gave up 4 bases and J gave up 2 bases, with 5 bases separating them. The CDR3 covers 12 residues. The CDR3 sequence: CASSVENYGYTF. As DNA, the CDR3 is TGTGCCAGCAGTGTAGAGAACTATGGCTACACCTTC.

The CDR3 DNA is TGTGCCAGCAGTCTGAACAGGGGCTCACCCCTCCACTTT. Its protein product is CASSLNRGSPLHF. This sequence joins TRBV27 and TRBJ1-6; 7 nucleotides agree with TRBD1. The germline V gene has CDR1 MNHEY and CDR2 SMNVEV (reference sequence). The CDR3 is 13 amino acids. V lost 5 bases, J lost 10 bases, and 5 bases stayed unmatched.

This chain links TRBV4-1 with TRBJ1-2; D is ambiguous. V lost 1 base to trimming and J lost 4 bases, with 10 bases between them. The CDR3 sequence is 14 residues long. The germline gives CDR1 MGHRA, CDR2 YSYEKL. CDR3: CASSQGYWSYGYTF. The CDR3 coding sequence is TGCGCCAGCAGCCAAGGGTATTGGAGCTATGGCTACACCTTC.

The chain uses TRBV3-1 (or the pseudogene TRBV3-2) and TRBJ2-7, with 8 bases that match TRBD2. The CDR3 has 16 residues. J lost 1 base, V lost 1 base, and 6 bases had no gene match. Per germline, CDR1 LGHDT and CDR2 YNNKEL (reference sequence). CDR3 sequence reads: CASSQGPGLGSYEQYF. Here the CDR3 DNA reads TGTGCCAGCAGCCAAGGGCCGGGACTAGGGTCCTACGAGCAGTACTTC.

The chain joins TRBV27 to TRBJ1-2; 7 bases agree with TRBD1. Germline values: CDR1 MNHEY, CDR2 SMNVEV (reference sequence). V was pared by 6 bases and J by 1 base, with 14 bases of the junction left unmatched. The CDR3 totals 17 residues. The CDR3 DNA reads as TGTGCCAGCAGCGCAGGCCAGGGGGGGATCCTTAACTATGGCTACACCTTC. It specifies CASSAGQGGILNYGYTF.

V is TRBV7-9 and J is TRBJ1-5; tentative D call: TRBD1 (6 bases). Germline values: CDR1 SEHNR, CDR2 FQNEAQ (reference sequence). The CDR3 is 16 amino acids. The ends were cut back, 0 bases at V and 0 bases at J, with 9 bases in the middle. The CDR3 is CASSLATGYSNQPQHF. The CDR3 nucleotides are TGTGCCAGCAGCTTAGCGACAGGTTATAGCAATCAGCCCCAGCATTTT.